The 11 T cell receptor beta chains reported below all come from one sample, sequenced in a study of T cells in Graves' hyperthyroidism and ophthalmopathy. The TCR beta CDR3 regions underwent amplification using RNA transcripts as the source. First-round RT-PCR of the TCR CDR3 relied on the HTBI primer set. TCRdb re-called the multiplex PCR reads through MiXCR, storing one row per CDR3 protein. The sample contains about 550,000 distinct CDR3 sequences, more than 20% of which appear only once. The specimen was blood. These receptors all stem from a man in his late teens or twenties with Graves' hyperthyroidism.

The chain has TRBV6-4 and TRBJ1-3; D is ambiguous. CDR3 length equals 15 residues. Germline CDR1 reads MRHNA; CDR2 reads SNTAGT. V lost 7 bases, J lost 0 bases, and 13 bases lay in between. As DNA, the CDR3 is TGTGCCAGCACTTCGGACCGAGCCTCTGGAAACACCATATATTTT. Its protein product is CASTSDRASGNTIYF.

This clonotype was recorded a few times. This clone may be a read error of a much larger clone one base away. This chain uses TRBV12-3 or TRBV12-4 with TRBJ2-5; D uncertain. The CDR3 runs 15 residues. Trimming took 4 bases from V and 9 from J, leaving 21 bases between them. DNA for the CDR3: TGTGCCAGCAGTTACTATGGCATCGGGCGTATGGCCCAGTACTTC. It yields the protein CASSYYGIGRMAQYF.

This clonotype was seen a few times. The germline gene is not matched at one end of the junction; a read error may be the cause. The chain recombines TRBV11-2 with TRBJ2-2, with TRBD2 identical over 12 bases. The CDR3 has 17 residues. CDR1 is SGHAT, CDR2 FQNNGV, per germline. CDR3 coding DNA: TGCGCCAGCAGCTTAGGGGGACTAGCGGGCTACACCGGGGAGCTGTTTTTT. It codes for CASSLGGLAGYTGELFF.

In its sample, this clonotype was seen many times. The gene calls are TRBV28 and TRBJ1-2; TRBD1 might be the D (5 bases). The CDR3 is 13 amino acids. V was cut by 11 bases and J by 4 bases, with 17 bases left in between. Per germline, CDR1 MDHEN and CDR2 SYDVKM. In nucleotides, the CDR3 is TGTGCCTCCCGGAGGGATGGGACCTATGGCTACACCTTC. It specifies CASRRDGTYGYTF.

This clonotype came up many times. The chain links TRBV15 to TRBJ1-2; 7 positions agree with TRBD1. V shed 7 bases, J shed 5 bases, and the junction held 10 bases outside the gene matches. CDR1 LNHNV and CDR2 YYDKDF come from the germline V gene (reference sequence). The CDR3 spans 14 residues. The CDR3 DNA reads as TGTGCCACCAACCCCGGGACAGCCCTTTATGGCTACACCTTC. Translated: CATNPGTALYGYTF.

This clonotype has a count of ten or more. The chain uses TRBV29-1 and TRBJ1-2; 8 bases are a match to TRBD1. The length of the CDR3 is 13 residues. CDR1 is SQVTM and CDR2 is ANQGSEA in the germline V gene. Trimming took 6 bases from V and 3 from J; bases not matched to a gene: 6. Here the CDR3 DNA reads TGCAGCGTGCGGGACAGGACGCACTATGGCTACACCTTC. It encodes CSVRDRTHYGYTF.

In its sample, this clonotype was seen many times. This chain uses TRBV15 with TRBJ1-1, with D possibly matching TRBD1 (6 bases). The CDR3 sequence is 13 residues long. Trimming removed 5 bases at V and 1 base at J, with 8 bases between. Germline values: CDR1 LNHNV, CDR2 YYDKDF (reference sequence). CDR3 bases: TGTGCCACCAGCCAGGGGAGGAACACTGAAGCTTTCTTT. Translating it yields CATSQGRNTEAFF.

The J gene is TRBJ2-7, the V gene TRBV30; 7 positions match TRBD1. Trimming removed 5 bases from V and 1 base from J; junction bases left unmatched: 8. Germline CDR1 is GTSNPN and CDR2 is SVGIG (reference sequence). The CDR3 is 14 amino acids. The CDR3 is CAWDDRAGSYEQYF. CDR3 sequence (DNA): TGTGCCTGGGATGACAGGGCAGGTTCCTACGAGCAGTACTTC.

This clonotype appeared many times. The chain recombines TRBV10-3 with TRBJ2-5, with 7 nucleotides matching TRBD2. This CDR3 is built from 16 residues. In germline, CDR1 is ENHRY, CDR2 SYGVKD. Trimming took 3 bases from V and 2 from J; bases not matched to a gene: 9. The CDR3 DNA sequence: TGTGCCATCAGTGATGATACTAGCGAGAATCAAGAGACCCAGTACTTC. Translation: CAISDDTSENQETQYF.

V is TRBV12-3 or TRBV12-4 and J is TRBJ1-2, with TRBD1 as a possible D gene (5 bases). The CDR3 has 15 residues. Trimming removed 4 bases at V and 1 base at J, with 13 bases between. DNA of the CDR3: TGTGCCAGCAGTTCTCGGGACCGATATAACTATGGCTACACCTTC. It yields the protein CASSSRDRYNYGYTF.

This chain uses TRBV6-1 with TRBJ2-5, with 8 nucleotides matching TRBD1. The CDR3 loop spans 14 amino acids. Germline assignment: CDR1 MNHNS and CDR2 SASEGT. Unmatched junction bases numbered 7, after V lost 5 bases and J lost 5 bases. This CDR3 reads CASSTRDRFETQYF. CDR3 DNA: TGTGCCAGCAGTACACGGGACAGGTTCGAGACCCAGTACTTC.